The source of this TCR beta chain is a study of T cell repertoires in cytomegalovirus infection. Study findings and constraints: Cumulative public TCR beta family frequency identified carriers of CMV plus the relevant HLA.

This clonotype was seen only a few times. Antigen unknown. In TCRdb, the reads were re-called with MiXCR into one record per CDR3 protein. The profile shows 450,000 to 650,000 distinct CDR3 sequences, 35% to 50% of them singletons. The receptor comes from a human donor in good health (CMV status not recorded). Some clones in this sample may be carry-over from other donors' samples. Sequencing was performed on cultured PBMCs, taken from culture after CMV antigen stimulation.

CDR3 DNA: TGTGCCAGCAGCTTAAGGCGGGATTCCCAGTACTTC. Protein sequence: CASSLRRDSQYF. The genes are TRBV7-2 and TRBJ2-5, with D possibly matching TRBD2 (6 bases). V lost 2 bases and J 9 bases, leaving 10 bases between the germline ends. The CDR3 has 12 amino acids. Germline-derived CDR1 and CDR2 are SGHTA and FQGNSA.